Shown below are 6 T cell receptor beta chains from a single sample sequenced in a study of response to subunit inactivated influenza vaccine. Via MiXCR, TCRdb re-called the RT-PCR reads, giving one row per CDR3 protein. The sample includes some 500,000 distinct CDR3 sequences, 16% seen only once; the top ten take 3% to 3.5%. The source material was CD4+ T cells sorted from PBMCs, sampled about 24 months after vaccination. All receptors derive from a man between 50 and 69 years old who received an inactivated influenza vaccine.

This clonotype has only a few counts. V gene TRBV4-2 combines with J gene TRBJ2-1, with 10 bases fitting TRBD2. The CDR3 spans 18 residues. The ends lost 1 base at V and 3 bases at J; junction bases unmatched: 9. Germline V gene data show CDR1 as LGHNA and CDR2 as YNFKEQ. DNA for the CDR3: TGTGCCAGCAGCCAAGTTGCTAGCGGGGGTTCCCACTACAATGAGCAGTTCTTC. Encoded protein: CASSQVASGGSHYNEQFF.

This clonotype was observed many times. This chain uses TRBV15 with TRBJ1-2; tentatively, D is TRBD1 (5 bases). Germline CDR1 reads LNHNV; CDR2 reads YYDKDF (reference sequence). This CDR3 contains 15 residues. V lost 0 bases and J lost 3, with 11 bases in between. As DNA, the CDR3 is TGTGCCACCAGCAGAGATCTAGACAGTTACTATGGCTACACCTTC. It specifies CATSRDLDSYYGYTF.

This clonotype was found a few times. The V gene is TRBV5-1, the J gene TRBJ2-7, with 9 nucleotides matching TRBD1. Germline CDR1 SGHRS, CDR2 YFSETQ. This CDR3 is 14 amino acids long. V shed 2 bases and J 6 bases; nucleotides not matched to a gene: 6. CDR3 sequence (DNA): TGCGCCAGCAGCTTCGGGACAGGGAATCCCGAGCAGTACTTC. Its protein product is CASSFGTGNPEQYF.

This clonotype was picked up a small number of times. This chain links TRBV12-3 or TRBV12-4 with TRBJ1-6, with D possibly matching TRBD1 (5 bases). V lost 6 bases and J lost 6, with 12 bases in between. This CDR3 comprises 14 residues. As DNA, the CDR3 is TGTGCCAGCAGCCCTATTGGGGGTAATTCACCCCTCCACTTT. Residues: CASSPIGGNSPLHF.

The chain combines TRBV3-1 with TRBJ1-2; D not certain. The CDR3 sequence is 13 residues long. Trimming stripped 4 bases from V and 7 bases from J, with 13 bases between. The germline CDR1 and CDR2 sequences are LGHDT and YNNKEL (reference sequence). The CDR3 sequence: CASSPRESGGYTF. The CDR3 DNA follows: TGTGCCAGCAGCCCCCGCGAAAGCGGTGGCTACACCTTC.

This chain joins TRBV20-1 and TRBJ2-1, with D unresolved. This CDR3 spans 14 amino acids. Germline V lookup: CDR1 DFQATT, CDR2 SNEGSKA (reference sequence). V dropped 0 bases and J dropped 3 bases, with 9 bases sitting between them. DNA of the CDR3: TGCAGTGCTAGAGAGCCGGGTCGCTACAATGAGCAGTTCTTC. It specifies CSAREPGRYNEQFF.